This T cell receptor (beta chain) was captured in a study of lymphopenia after photon versus proton radiotherapy. Study results and limitations: Post-nadir diversity loss with photons came from oligoclonal expansion, particularly CD8+ Temra cells. Only patients who died were analyzed for survival; proton advantage is unproven.

Profiling relied on immunoSEQ multiplex PCR, and the TCRdb table lists in-frame clones only, not all of them. The sample carries approximately 47,000 clones, 65% to 90% recorded once. Germline CDR1 and CDR2: ENHRY and SYGVKD. Deletions cut 10 bases from V and 1 base from J, with 13 bases between. This CDR3 comprises 13 residues. Note on this clone: Its target is unknown.

Sequenced here: peripheral blood, sampled from a patient treated with photon-based radiotherapy. The sequence was obtained from a middle-aged man with gastric cancer. The chain couples TRBV10-3 to TRBJ1-1; D remains ambiguous. The CDR3 bases are TGTGCCACCCTTCAATGGGAGAACACTGAAGCTTTCTTT. It specifies CATLQWENTEAFF.